These T cell receptor beta chains were read from a single sample in a study of blood T cell repertoires in COVID-19. TCRdb's copy holds only in-frame clones and misses some; the assay was immunoSEQ multiplex PCR. The table records tens of thousands of clones, about 95% of them present only once. The sample taken for sequencing was peripheral blood. The receptors were sampled from a human donor with active COVID-19. The donor label of this sample is uncertain. Both conserved end residues are part of each CDR3. A D gene is named only where the DNA matches it firmly. Rows give clone size only sometimes, using once, few, many, or a class for an expanded clone.

cdr3_aa | cdr3_nt | j_call | d_call | v_call | clone_size
CASSLDRRTYEQYF | TGTGCCAGCAGCCTGGACAGAAGGACCTACGAGCAGTACTTC | TRBJ2-7 | . | TRBV7-8 | .
CATSAGGVPGPETQYF | TGTGCCACCAGTGCGGGCGGGGTCCCAGGTCCAGAGACCCAGTACTTC | TRBJ2-5 | . | TRBV24-1 | .
CASRTGNTAGELFF | TGTGCCAGCAGAACAGGGAACACCGCCGGGGAGCTGTTTTTT | TRBJ2-2 | . | TRBV28 | once
CASRNRDRVNSPLHF | TGCGCCAGCAGAAACCGGGACAGGGTGAATTCACCCCTCCACTTT | TRBJ1-6 | TRBD1 | TRBV5-1 | .
CAISESVEISGANVLTF | TGTGCCATCAGTGAGTCGGTAGAAATCTCTGGGGCCAACGTCCTGACTTTC | TRBJ2-6 | . | TRBV10-3 | .
CASSFPSGRSGETQYF | TGTGCCAGCAGCTTCCCAAGCGGGAGATCTGGTGAGACCCAGTACTTC | TRBJ2-5 | TRBD2 | TRBV5-4 | once
CASSGQGNQPQHF | TGTGCCAGCAGCGGACAGGGGAATCAGCCCCAGCATTTT | TRBJ1-5 | TRBD1 | TRBV3-1/TRBV3-2 | .
CASSSPTGQNTEAFF | TGCGCCAGCAGCTCCCCGACAGGGCAGAACACTGAAGCTTTCTTT | TRBJ1-1 | TRBD1 | TRBV5-1 | .
CASSLAFGGGLNEQFF | TGTGCCAGCAGCTTAGCTTTTGGCGGGGGTCTCAATGAGCAGTTCTTC | TRBJ2-1 | TRBD2 | TRBV11-1 | .
CASSLATGGDTQYF | TGCGCCAGCAGCTTGGCTACAGGGGGCGATACGCAGTATTTT | TRBJ2-3 | TRBD1 | TRBV5-1 | .
CASSQDLERGSGANVLTF | TGCGCCAGCAGCCAAGATCTCGAGCGGGGCTCTGGGGCCAACGTCCTGACTTTC | TRBJ2-6 | TRBD2 | TRBV4-3 | .
CASSTSTGSYTTGELFF | . | TRBJ2-2 | . | TRBV7-8 | .
CASTRGQGAGELFF | TGTGCCAGCACCCGGGGACAGGGGGCCGGGGAGCTGTTTTTT | TRBJ2-2 | TRBD1 | TRBV2 | .
CASSLGETGRMGYTF | TGTGCCAGCAGCTTAGGTGAGACAGGGCGGATGGGCTACACCTTC | TRBJ1-2 | TRBD1 | TRBV5-6 | .
CASSQALAGVNEQFF | TGTGCTAGCAGCCAAGCTCTAGCGGGAGTCAATGAGCAGTTCTTC | TRBJ2-1 | TRBD2 | TRBV3-1/TRBV3-2 | .